This T cell receptor (beta chain) was identified in a study of shared clonotypes between healthy human individuals (dated by TCRdb to 2020 to 2021). About the study as a whole: The cohort comprised a couple of women and a few men aged 18 to 49 years. For each donor, CD4 naive and CD4 memory were each given three plates, CD8 naive was given two plates, and CD8 memory was given one plate. To estimate repertoire size and how much clonotypes are shared between individuals, the study performed deep sequencing of blood TCR repertoires from 4 to 6 healthy adults. Libraries were prepared and TCR repertoires were sequenced by different laboratories using diverse techniques, in order to increase sequencing depth and limit assay-specific biases. Each donor's leukapheresis produced roughly between roughly 0.85 and 9.5 billion PBMCs.

Regarding this clone: Its antigen remains unidentified. Within one base of it there is no much larger clone, and no base qualities were kept.

Using the deep immunoSEQ assay, TCR CDR3 regions were amplified from genomic DNA by multiplex PCR. For each cell subset, the extracted genomic DNA was distributed evenly across all wells of several immunoSEQ 96-well plates, and each plate served as one replicate. For sorted subsets, each replicate PCR was loaded with 200 ng genomic DNA, equivalent to roughly 30,000 T cell genomes. Purified libraries were quantified with a Qubit 3.0 fluorometer, sized on a Bioanalyzer 2100, and re-quantified with the KAPA Library Quantification kit. Each immunoSEQ 96-well plate was sequenced on its own single-read 150-cycle Illumina NextSeq 550 flow cell. The authors' analysis ran thus. Because the immunoSEQ output included only junctional sequences and no quality scores, the filtering could not be the same as the filtering used for full-length reads. Sequences were annotated with PyIR, a Python wrapper for IgBLAST v1.9, using IMGT germline references to assign V/J genes and CDR3. Any read was removed if the V/J assignment was weak (E-value above 1e-6), the CDR3 was missing, or the read contained stop codons, out-of-frame junctions, or ambiguous translated residues. A V3J clonotype was defined by an identical inferred V gene, J gene, and CDR3 amino acid sequence. Percentage overlap between repertoires was calculated by dividing the number of shared unique clonotypes by the size of the smaller repertoire. Three approaches were used to assess repertoire richness: RTK rarefaction, the Chao1 estimator, and Recon v2.1 estimates of unobserved clonotypes. Generation probabilities were computed with OLGA for all TCRbeta clonotypes obtained by the gDNA method from several donors. TCRdb carries this immuneACCESS record with in-frame sequences only. Its versions omit some clonotypes, under half of them owing to an unresolved V gene in the studies checked, with the rest unexplained. D and trimming come from the DNA, and the V and J calls and clone size come from that table. The sample table holds 1,500,000 or so clones, of which 97% to 99% were seen once. The ten largest clonotypes hold roughly 0.36% of the sample.

The paper as a whole reports these results and caveats: Because the study included a small number of donors, the genetic and exposure-history diversity represented was limited. Incomplete sequencing was indicated by rarefaction of sorted-subset datasets, despite the large sequencing depth. Pairwise subsampling indicated that sequencing depth was expected to affect the degree of clonotype sharing among donors. Larger estimated clonotype richness was generally found for naive subsets than for memory subsets. Sampling was restricted to blood, and TCR repertoires in tissues likely differ from the TCR repertoires found in blood. Approximately 5% of naive CD4, 3% to 4% of naive CD8, approximately 2% of memory CD4, and 0.4% of memory CD8 clonotypes were shared across several donors. Clonotypes shared by all four sorted-subset donors showed higher generation probabilities than non-shared clonotypes.

The donors were healthy, HIV-negative adults who had no recently reported acute infections or vaccinations. Every donor was a Caucasian adult living in Nashville, Tennessee, USA. CD4+ T cells were enriched by magnetic negative selection, after which naive cells were positively selected on CD45RA and the negative fraction was taken as the memory subset. Blood was collected by leukapheresis, and PBMCs were isolated by Ficoll-Histopaque density gradient centrifugation and then cryopreserved in liquid nitrogen vapor phase. Purity and quantity of every magnetically sorted T cell population were checked by analytical flow cytometry. Each sorted fraction had its genomic DNA isolated and then quantified by UV absorbance on a Nanodrop 2000c. The clonotype comes from a man aged 25-45 years in good health. Sequenced: naive CD4+ T cells sorted from blood. Per the publication, the cell subset or site label means: CD45RA+ positively selected.

The sequenced DNA: TGTGCCAGTAGTATTTTCCGATCCCATCATTTCGAAGCTTTCTTT. This translates into CASSIFRSHHFEAFF. The sequence is built from TRBV19 and TRBJ1-1; the D gene remains uncertain. Via the germline V gene (reference sequence), CDR1 is LNHDA and CDR2 SQIVND. The cysteine opens and the phenylalanine closes a CDR3 of 15 amino acids. The read is trimmed to its CDR3 DNA, 45 bases read in frame from base 1. The junction carries 19 bases between V and J, which are trimmed by 3 bases and 8 bases respectively.